This T cell receptor beta chain was observed in a study of CD8 T cells in Susac syndrome. Patients with Susac syndrome met diagnostic criteria that were recently defined for definite or probable disease. The RNA input was roughly 0.45 to 1 ug, and it was reverse transcribed with random hexamers. It was immunoSEQ multiplex PCR that amplified TCR beta CDR3 across 54 Vbeta and 13 Jbeta. Using its own MiXCR run on the immunoSEQ multiplex PCR reads, TCRdb lists one record per CDR3 protein. Of some 97,000 distinct CDR3 sequences in the sample, around 95% were seen once. Looked up from germline, CDR1 is SGHDN and CDR2 is FVKESK. The V segment lost 5 bases and the J segment 2 bases; nucleotides outside the gene matches: 14. The CDR3 consists of 17 residues.

The sequenced sample consisted of CD8+ T cells from PBMCs. The V and J genes are TRBV14 and TRBJ2-7, with 8 nucleotides matching TRBD2. The receptor was derived from a human donor with Susac syndrome. The DNA for the CDR3 is TGTGCCAGCAGCACAAAAGGGCGCGGGACTAGTCCCTACGAGCAGTACTTC. Its protein is CASSTKGRGTSPYEQYF.